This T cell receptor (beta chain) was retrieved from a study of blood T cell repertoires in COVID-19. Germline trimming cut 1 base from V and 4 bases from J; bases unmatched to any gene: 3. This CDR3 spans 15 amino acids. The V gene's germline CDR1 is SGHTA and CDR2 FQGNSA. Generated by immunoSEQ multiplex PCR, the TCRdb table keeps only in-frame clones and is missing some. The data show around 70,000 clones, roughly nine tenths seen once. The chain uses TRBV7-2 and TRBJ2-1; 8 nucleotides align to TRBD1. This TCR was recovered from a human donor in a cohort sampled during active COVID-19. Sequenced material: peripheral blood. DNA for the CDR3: TGTGCCAGCAGCTTAGGGGGACAGGATTACAATGAGCAGTTCTTC. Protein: CASSLGGQDYNEQFF.